This T cell receptor (beta chain) was obtained from a study of blood T cell repertoires in COVID-19. Original methodology: Nucleated cell counts were estimated from reference gene primer amplification. Sequenced by immunoSEQ multiplex PCR; TCRdb stores in-frame clones only, minus some. D and trimming were read from the DNA, whereas the V and J calls and clone size are those reported in that table. Of around 110,000 clones in the sample, 90% are singletons; the top ten hold under 2%. The CDR3 loop spans 13 amino acids. Trimming took off 0 bases at V and 7 bases at J, with 8 bases between the two ends. Germline CDR1 SGHRS, CDR2 YFSETQ.

The chain combines TRBV5-1 with TRBJ2-1; D gene uncertain. The source is a human donor with active COVID-19. The donor label of this sample is uncertain. Sequencing was performed on peripheral blood. The CDR3 region has the DNA TGCGCCAGCAGCTTGGCACTGCTTAATGAGCAGTTCTTC. It is translated as CASSLALLNEQFF.